This T cell receptor (beta chain) was identified in a study of blood T cells in healthy people across ages. Comment on this clonotype: Its antigen is not known.

Each donor was a healthy Caucasian individual from Russia, aged about 6 to 95. Study findings and constraints: Unsorted PBMC input precluded a conclusive naive versus antigen-experienced comparison. No one knew whether donors had CMV, which possibly confounded expanded clonotype changes.

Primed by a sample-barcoded 5' primer and a J-beta primer mix, a second PCR proceeded for about 6 to 12 cycles. Each cDNA molecule was tagged by a template-switch adaptor that had 12 random nucleotides. In TCRdb, the 5' RACE reads were re-called with MiXCR into one record per CDR3 protein. The sample records 700,000 to 800,000 distinct CDR3 sequences, more than 40% being singletons. This sequence was found in a woman in her sixties or seventies in good health. The specimen sequenced was blood.

The CDR3 DNA sequence: TGTGCCAGCAGTTACCCGGACGGGTTTTCAGCTACCGAAGTCAATGAGCAGTTCTTC. It is translated as CASSYPDGFSATEVNEQFF. The chain employs TRBV6-7 and TRBJ2-1; no clear D. TRBV6-7 is known as an ORF, though its function is uncertain. The CDR3 runs to 19 residues. V was trimmed by 2 bases and J by 6 bases, leaving 26 bases between them.